The 8 T cell receptor beta chains below were found in one sample sequenced in a study of T cells in Graves' hyperthyroidism and ophthalmopathy. TCR beta CDR3 sequences were amplified from RNA transcripts. HTBI primers drove first-round RT-PCR of the TCR CDR3. A single record per CDR3 protein comes from TCRdb applying MiXCR to the multiplex PCR reads. The sample shows roughly 740,000 distinct CDR3 sequences, about 17% of them seen only once. Material for sequencing was blood. The source is a man between 18 and 29 years old with Graves' hyperthyroidism.

The rearrangement joins TRBV6-2 or TRBV6-3 to TRBJ2-1, with 7 bases fitting TRBD2. CDR3 length equals 16 residues. Trimming at V came to 2 bases and at J to 7 bases, leaving 11 bases not matched to a gene. Germline V CDR1 and CDR2: MNHEY, SVGEGT. As DNA, the CDR3 is TGTGCCAGCAGTTACGAGCAGGGAGGGGCGAGGAATGAGCAGTTCTTC. Its protein product is CASSYEQGGARNEQFF.

V gene TRBV11-1 combines with J gene TRBJ2-2; 7 positions agree with TRBD2. The germline V gene encodes CDR1 SGHAT and CDR2 FQDESV (reference sequence). This CDR3 has 16 amino acids. V dropped 7 bases and J dropped 3; count of bases not matched to a gene: 11. This CDR3 reads CASKENRGDYTGELFF. The CDR3 region has the DNA TGTGCCAGCAAGGAGAACCGGGGGGATTACACCGGGGAGCTGTTTTTT.

This clonotype was seen many times. The rearrangement links TRBV20-1 to TRBJ2-1, with D possibly TRBD1 on 6 matching bases. V shed 7 bases and J shed 3 bases, with 13 bases lying between them. The CDR3 runs to 13 residues. In germline, CDR1 is DFQATT, CDR2 SNEGSKA (reference sequence). The CDR3 spells CSGGRQDYNEQFF. The CDR3 nucleotides read TGCAGTGGAGGGCGACAGGACTACAATGAGCAGTTCTTC.

The J gene is TRBJ1-5, the V gene TRBV24-1; 8 positions agree with TRBD1. Germline V gives CDR1 KGHDR, CDR2 SFDVKD. There are 15 residues in the CDR3. Unmatched junction bases numbered 4, after V lost 3 bases and J lost 4 bases. As DNA, the CDR3 is TGTGCCACCAGTGATGGAGGGACAGGTAATCAGCCCCAGCATTTT. Translated: CATSDGGTGNQPQHF.

This clonotype was recorded a few times. The chain recombines TRBV20-1 with TRBJ2-1; tentative D call: TRBD1 (5 bases). This CDR3 comprises 14 residues. Germline V lookup: CDR1 DFQATT, CDR2 SNEGSKA (reference sequence). V was shortened by 4 bases and J by 7 bases, with 17 bases between the two germline ends. The CDR3 loop is CSAIGARGQNEQFF. DNA of the CDR3: TGCAGTGCTATCGGTGCTAGGGGTCAGAATGAGCAGTTCTTC.

At least ten counts were recorded for this clonotype. The chain is built from TRBV5-1 and TRBJ1-2; tentatively, D is TRBD1 (5 bases). The CDR3 has 14 amino acids. The V gene lost 0 bases and the J gene lost 8 bases, with 14 bases spanning the gap. CDR1 is SGHRS, CDR2 YFSETQ, per germline. The CDR3 loop reads CASSLAGYGEGYTF. In nucleotides, the CDR3 is TGCGCCAGCAGCTTGGCAGGGTACGGTGAAGGCTACACCTTC. The entire variable domain, with the rest obtained from reference TRBV5-1 and TRBJ1-2, is as follows: KAGVTQTPRYLIKTRGQQVTLSCSPISGHRSVSWYQQTPGQGLQFLFEYFSETQRNKGNFPGRFSGRQFSNSRSEMNVSTLELGDSALYLCASSLAGYGEGYTFGSGTRLTVV.

A few counts support this clonotype. The chain is built from TRBV2 and TRBJ2-3; no clear D. V was cut by 7 bases and J by 6 bases, with 20 bases left in between. The V gene's germline CDR1 is SNHLY and CDR2 FYNNEI. This CDR3 spans 15 amino acids. The CDR3 loop is CASKARPSASDTQYF. CDR3 nucleotides: TGTGCCAGCAAGGCTCGTCCGTCGGCATCCGATACGCAGTATTTT.

The chain has TRBV6-4 and TRBJ2-4; the D gene could be TRBD1 or TRBD2 (5 bases each). Germline CDR1 reads MRHNA; CDR2 reads SNTAGT. The CDR3 extends over 12 amino acids. Trimming removed 7 bases from V and 9 bases from J, with 13 bases in between. This CDR3 reads CASIQLGTIQYF. The CDR3 bases are TGTGCCAGCATCCAATTAGGGACCATTCAGTACTTC.